These 8 T cell receptor beta chains came from one sample sequenced in a study of blood T cells in healthy people across ages. The second PCR ran about 6 to 12 cycles with a sample-barcoded 5' primer and J-beta primers. TCRdb ran MiXCR on the 5' RACE reads and lists one entry per CDR3 protein. The sample lists under 1,100,000 distinct CDR3 sequences; 20% to 25% were seen once. These data are also associated with another study on T cells of mothers and their children.

Sequences were obtained from blood. The origin of the receptors is a girl between 2 and 10 years old in good health.

J is TRBJ1-5 and V is TRBV27, with TRBD1 as a possible D gene (5 bases). The germline CDR1 and CDR2 sequences are MNHEY and SMNVEV (reference sequence). Trimming shortened V by 4 bases and J by 6 bases, and 10 bases separated the two germline ends. CDR3 length equals 13 residues. CDR3 amino acids: CASSSGLIQPQHF. DNA for the CDR3: TGTGCCAGCAGTTCAGGGTTGATTCAGCCCCAGCATTTT.

This clonotype was seen only a few times. CDR3 DNA: TGTGCCAGCAGTTTAGTACGGAGGGGGACAAGCAAAGAGACCCAGTACTTC. It is translated as CASSLVRRGTSKETQYF. The chain uses TRBV12-3 or TRBV12-4 and TRBJ2-5; D could derive from TRBD1 or TRBD2 (6 bases each). This CDR3 spans 17 amino acids. Trimming pared 1 base from V and 3 bases from J, leaving 18 bases between.

This chain joins TRBV20-1 and TRBJ2-7; weak D call: TRBD1 (5 bases). Trimming removed 3 bases from V and 5 bases from J, with 17 bases in between. Germline-derived CDR1 and CDR2 are DFQATT and SNEGSKA (reference sequence). The CDR3 loop spans 14 amino acids. In nucleotides, the CDR3 is TGCAGTGCTAGGTCTAGTATGGGGCCCGACGAGCAGTACTTC. It codes for CSARSSMGPDEQYF.

Only a few counts were recorded for this clonotype. The chain carries TRBV24-1 and TRBJ1-1, with a possible D match to TRBD1 (6 bases). V lost 9 bases and J 1 base, leaving 20 bases between the germline ends. The CDR3 has 16 amino acids. Germline CDR1 KGHDR, CDR2 SFDVKD. CDR3 nucleotide sequence: TGTGCCACCTCCTCAGGGGACCCCGAGGGGAACACTGAAGCTTTCTTT. Amino acids: CATSSGDPEGNTEAFF.

This clonotype showed up many times. CDR3 nucleotides: TGTGCCAGCAGCTCCGGGACAGACCAAGAGACCCAGTACTTC. This gives the protein CASSSGTDQETQYF. The gene calls are TRBV9 and TRBJ2-5, with 7 positions matching TRBD1. Trimming at V came to 4 bases and at J to 0 bases, leaving 3 bases not matched to a gene. Germline V gene lookup returns CDR1 SGDLS and CDR2 YYNGEE. The CDR3 is made up of 14 amino acids.

The genes are TRBV6-1 and TRBJ2-1; 9 nucleotides line up with TRBD2. This CDR3 contains 15 residues. The trim removed 1 base at V and 9 bases at J, leaving 7 bases unmatched. CDR1 is MNHNS and CDR2 is SASEGT in the germline V gene. The DNA of the CDR3 is TGTGCCAGCAGTGAAGGAAGTAGCGGGAGTTCTGAGCAGTTCTTC. It specifies CASSEGSSGSSEQFF.

The chain joins TRBV4-3 to TRBJ2-5; D may be TRBD1 (6 bases). Germline CDR1 is LGHNA and CDR2 is YSLEER. The CDR3 covers 13 residues. Trimming removed 3 bases from V and 2 bases from J, with 7 bases in between. The CDR3 loop is CASSQQGQETQYF. For the CDR3, the DNA is TGCGCCAGCAGCCAGCAGGGGCAAGAGACCCAGTACTTC.

Regarding this clonotype: The CDR3 does not close with the conserved phenylalanine or tryptophan, likely indicating a read error. This chain links TRBV7-2 with TRBJ2-1, with D possibly matching TRBD2 (5 bases). CDR1 is SGHTA, CDR2 FQGNSA, per germline. The CDR3 runs 13 residues. V dropped 2 bases and J dropped 10 bases, with 12 bases sitting between them. CDR3 sequence (DNA): TGTGCCAGCAGCTTATGGTCGACTAAAGAGCAGTTCGTC. Its translation is CASSLWSTKEQFV.